Shown below are 5 T cell receptor beta chains from a single sample sequenced in a study of OX40 agonist ivuxolimab in advanced cancers. The data were produced by immunoSEQ multiplex PCR, yet TCRdb's version contains in-frame clones alone and is incomplete. Among about 40,000 clones, about 88% were seen once, and the ten largest hold around 12%. The source material was CD4+ or CD8+ T cells sorted from blood, sampled in a trial of the OX40 agonist ivuxolimab. Source of these receptors: an adult with an advanced solid tumor such as melanoma, head and neck, liver or kidney cancer.

This clone was found a few times. V is TRBV9 and J is TRBJ1-1; the D gene is possibly TRBD1 (5 bases). V shed 3 bases and J shed 0 bases, with 24 bases lying between them. This CDR3 spans 19 amino acids. Germline CDR1 is SGDLS and CDR2 is YYNGEE. The CDR3 sequence: CASSAAVVGADLLNTEAFF. CDR3 coding DNA: TGTGCCAGCAGCGCCGCAGTAGTAGGGGCCGACCTCTTGAACACTGAAGCTTTCTTT. Full variable domain (rest looked up from reference TRBV9 and TRBJ1-1): DSGVTQTPKHLITATGQRVTLRCSPRSGDLSVYWYQQSLDQGLQFLIQYYNGEERAKGNILERFSAQQFPDLHSELNLSSLELGDSALYFCASSAAVVGADLLNTEAFFGQGTRLTVV.

The chain combines TRBV6-6 with TRBJ1-4; a weak D match, TRBD1 (5 bases). Trimming removed 4 bases from V and 1 base from J, with 7 bases in between. The germline gives CDR1 MNHNY, CDR2 SVGAGI (reference sequence). There are 14 residues in the CDR3. The CDR3 DNA sequence: TGTGCCAGCAGTTTGGGGGGAACTAATGAAAAACTGTTTTTT. Its translation: CASSLGGTNEKLFF.

This chain uses TRBV27 with TRBJ2-7; D is possibly TRBD1 (5 bases). CDR1 is MNHEY, CDR2 SMNVEV, per germline (reference sequence). The CDR3 contains 14 residues. V was shortened by 2 bases and J by 0 bases, with 8 bases between the two germline ends. The CDR3 here is CASSLKGRSYEQYF. CDR3 coding DNA: TGTGCCAGCAGTTTAAAGGGGCGCTCCTACGAGCAGTACTTC.

V and J are TRBV4-2 and TRBJ2-3; a possible D gene is TRBD1 (6 bases). The CDR3 extends over 15 amino acids. Germline values: CDR1 LGHNA, CDR2 YNFKEQ. The V end lost 2 bases, the J end lost 5 bases, and 14 bases lay between the germline ends. CDR3 amino acids: CASSQTTGMVDTQYF. CDR3 nucleotides: TGTGCCAGCAGCCAAACAACAGGGATGGTAGATACGCAGTATTTT.

The chain recombines TRBV6-5 with TRBJ1-2; TRBD1 agrees at 8 bases. Germline V lookup: CDR1 MNHEY, CDR2 SVGAGI. This CDR3 is built from 13 residues. V gave up 9 bases and J gave up 6 bases; unmatched junction bases: 9. The DNA of the CDR3 is TGTGCCAGTACCGGACAGGGAAAGGATGGCTACACCTTC. This encodes CASTGQGKDGYTF.